The clone carrying this T cell receptor beta chain has just a few counts. This specimen belongs to a study of blood T cell repertoires in COVID-19. Study-level information: The United States, Italy and Spain were the sources of the acute and convalescent COVID-19 samples. Nucleic acid was either cDNA or gDNA, and it came from T cells, B-cell-depleted T cells, or PBMCs.

Per the authors' pipeline: Reference gene primer amplification gave nucleated cell count estimates. Here immunoSEQ multiplex PCR was the method, and the copy in TCRdb shows in-frame clones only, minus some. The DNA gave D and trimming, while V, J and clone size come from that table. The table records around 99,000 clones, around 74% of them present only once. This CDR3 comprises 13 residues. CDR1 is MNHEY, CDR2 SVGEGT, per germline. V was pared by 0 bases and J by 4 bases, with 5 bases between. The receptor was derived from an elderly woman with active or convalescent COVID-19. The sample consisted of peripheral blood. The chain links TRBV6-2 or TRBV6-3 to TRBJ2-3, with D possibly being TRBD2 (5 bases). The CDR3 nucleotides are TGTGCCAGCAGTTACTCGAGGGCAGATACGCAGTATTTT. Amino acid sequence: CASSYSRADTQYF.